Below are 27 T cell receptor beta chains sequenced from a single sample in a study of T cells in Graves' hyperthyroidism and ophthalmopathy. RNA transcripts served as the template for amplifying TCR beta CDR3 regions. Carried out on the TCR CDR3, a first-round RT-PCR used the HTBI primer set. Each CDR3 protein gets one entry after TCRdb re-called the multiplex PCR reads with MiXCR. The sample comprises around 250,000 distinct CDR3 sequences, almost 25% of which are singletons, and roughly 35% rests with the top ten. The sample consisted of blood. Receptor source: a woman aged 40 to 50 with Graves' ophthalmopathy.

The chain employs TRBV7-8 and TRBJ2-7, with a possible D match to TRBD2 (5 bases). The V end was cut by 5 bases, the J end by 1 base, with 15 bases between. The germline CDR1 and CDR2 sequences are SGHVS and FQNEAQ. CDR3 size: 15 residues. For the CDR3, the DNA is TGTGCCAGCAGCCTGTACGGGGTCGAGTCCTACGAGCAGTACTTC. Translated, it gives CASSLYGVESYEQYF.

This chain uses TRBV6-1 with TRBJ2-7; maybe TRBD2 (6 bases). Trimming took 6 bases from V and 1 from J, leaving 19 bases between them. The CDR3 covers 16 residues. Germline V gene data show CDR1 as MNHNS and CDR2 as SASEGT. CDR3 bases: TGTGCCAGCAGCGCGGGGTGGGAGATTGGTTCCTACGAGCAGTACTTC. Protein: CASSAGWEIGSYEQYF.

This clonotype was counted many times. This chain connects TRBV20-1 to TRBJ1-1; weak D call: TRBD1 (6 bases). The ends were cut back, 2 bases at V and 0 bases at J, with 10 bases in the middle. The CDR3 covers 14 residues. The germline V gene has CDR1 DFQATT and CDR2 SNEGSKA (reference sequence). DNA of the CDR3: TGCAGTGCTAGAACGGACAGATTGAACACTGAAGCTTTCTTT. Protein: CSARTDRLNTEAFF.

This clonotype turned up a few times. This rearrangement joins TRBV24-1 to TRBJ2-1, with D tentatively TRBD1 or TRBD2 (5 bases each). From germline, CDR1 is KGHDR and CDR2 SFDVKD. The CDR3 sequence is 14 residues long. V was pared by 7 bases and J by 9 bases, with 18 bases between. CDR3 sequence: CATSSPKVGTEQFF. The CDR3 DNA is TGTGCCACCAGCTCGCCCAAGGTCGGGACTGAGCAGTTCTTC.

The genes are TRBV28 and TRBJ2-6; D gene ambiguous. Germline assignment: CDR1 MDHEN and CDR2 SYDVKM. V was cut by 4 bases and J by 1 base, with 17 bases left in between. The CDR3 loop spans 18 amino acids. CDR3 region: CASSSLVGQGSGANVLTF. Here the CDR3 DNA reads TGTGCCAGCAGTTCCCTGGTAGGGCAAGGATCTGGGGCCAACGTCCTGACTTTC.

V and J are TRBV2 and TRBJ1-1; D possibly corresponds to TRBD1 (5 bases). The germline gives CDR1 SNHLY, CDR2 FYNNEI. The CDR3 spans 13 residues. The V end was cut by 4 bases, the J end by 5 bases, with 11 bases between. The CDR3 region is CASSVRGRTEAFF. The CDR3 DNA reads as TGTGCCAGCAGTGTTCGGGGGAGGACTGAAGCTTTCTTT.

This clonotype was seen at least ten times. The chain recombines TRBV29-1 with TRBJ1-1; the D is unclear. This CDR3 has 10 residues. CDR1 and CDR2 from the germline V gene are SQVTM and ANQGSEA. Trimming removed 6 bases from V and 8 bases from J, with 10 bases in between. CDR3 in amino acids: CSVPILEAFF. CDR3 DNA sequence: TGCAGCGTCCCCATCCTAGAAGCTTTCTTT.

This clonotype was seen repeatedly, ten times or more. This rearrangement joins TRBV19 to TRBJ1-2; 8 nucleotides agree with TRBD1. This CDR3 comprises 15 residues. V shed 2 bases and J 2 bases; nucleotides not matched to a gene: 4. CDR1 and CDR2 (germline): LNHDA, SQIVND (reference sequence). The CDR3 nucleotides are TGTGCCAGTAGTATACGTCAGGGGGCGAACTATGGCTACACCTTC. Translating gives CASSIRQGANYGYTF.

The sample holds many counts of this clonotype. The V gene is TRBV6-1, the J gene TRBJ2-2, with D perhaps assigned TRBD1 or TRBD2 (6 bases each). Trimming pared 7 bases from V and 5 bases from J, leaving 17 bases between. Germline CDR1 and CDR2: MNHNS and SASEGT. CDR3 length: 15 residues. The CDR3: CASNRGAGRTGELFF. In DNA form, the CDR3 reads TGTGCCAGCAATAGGGGGGCAGGGCGAACCGGGGAGCTGTTTTTT.

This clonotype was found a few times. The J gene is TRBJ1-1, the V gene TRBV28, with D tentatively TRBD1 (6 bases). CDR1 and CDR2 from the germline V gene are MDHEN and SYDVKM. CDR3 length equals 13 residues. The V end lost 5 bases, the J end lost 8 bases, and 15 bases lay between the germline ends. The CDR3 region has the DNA TGTGCCAGCAGTCTGGACAGAACGATCGAAGCTTTCTTT. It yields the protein CASSLDRTIEAFF.

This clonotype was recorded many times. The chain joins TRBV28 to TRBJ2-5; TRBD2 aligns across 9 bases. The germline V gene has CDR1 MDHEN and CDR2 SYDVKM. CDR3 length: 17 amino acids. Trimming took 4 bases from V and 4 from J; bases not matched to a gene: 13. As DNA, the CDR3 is TGTGCCAGCAGTTCCTATTTCAGCGGGAGGAAAGGAGAGACCCAGTACTTC. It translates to CASSSYFSGRKGETQYF.

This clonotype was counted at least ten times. This CDR3 reads CASSIPGSGGYTF. CDR3 nucleotides: TGTGCCAGTAGTATTCCGGGATCCGGTGGCTACACCTTC. The J gene is TRBJ1-2, the V gene TRBV19; no reliable D call. Germline loops: CDR1 LNHDA, CDR2 SQIVND (reference sequence). The CDR3 is made up of 13 amino acids. The germline V and J ends were trimmed by 3 bases and 7 bases, with 12 bases remaining between them. The whole variable domain, remainder taken from reference TRBV19 and TRBJ1-2, is DGGITQSPKYLFRKEGQNVTLSCEQNLNHDAMYWYRQDPGQGLRLIYYSQIVNDFQKGDIAEGYSVSREKKESFPLTVTSAQKNPTAFYLCASSIPGSGGYTFGSGTRLTVV.

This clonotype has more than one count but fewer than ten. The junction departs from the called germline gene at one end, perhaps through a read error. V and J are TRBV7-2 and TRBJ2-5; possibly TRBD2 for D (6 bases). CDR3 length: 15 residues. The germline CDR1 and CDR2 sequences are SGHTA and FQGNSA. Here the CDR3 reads CASRLAAEARETQYF. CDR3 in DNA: TGTGCCAGCAGATTAGCGGCGGAGGCTCGAGAGACCCAGTACTTC.

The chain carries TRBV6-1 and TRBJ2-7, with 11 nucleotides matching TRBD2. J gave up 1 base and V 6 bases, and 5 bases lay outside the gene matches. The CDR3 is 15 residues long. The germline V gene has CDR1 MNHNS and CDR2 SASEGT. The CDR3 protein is CASSTTSGGSYEQYF. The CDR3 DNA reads TGTGCCAGCAGCACTACTAGCGGGGGTTCCTACGAGCAGTACTTC.

The CDR3 is CATMAGTGASTSYEQYF. The CDR3 nucleotides are TGTGCCACCATGGCCGGGACAGGGGCCTCCACCTCCTACGAGCAGTACTTC. The rearrangement uses TRBV28 and TRBJ2-7; 10 bases agree with TRBD1. Germline CDR1 reads MDHEN; CDR2 reads SYDVKM. J gave up 0 bases and V 10 bases, and 15 bases lay outside the gene matches. This CDR3 is built from 17 residues.

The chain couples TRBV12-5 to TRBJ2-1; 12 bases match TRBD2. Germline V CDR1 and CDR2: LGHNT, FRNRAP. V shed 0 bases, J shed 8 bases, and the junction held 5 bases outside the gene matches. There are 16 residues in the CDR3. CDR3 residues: CASGLVLTSGSDEQFF. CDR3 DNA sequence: TGTGCTAGTGGTTTGGTACTGACTAGCGGGAGCGATGAGCAGTTCTTC.

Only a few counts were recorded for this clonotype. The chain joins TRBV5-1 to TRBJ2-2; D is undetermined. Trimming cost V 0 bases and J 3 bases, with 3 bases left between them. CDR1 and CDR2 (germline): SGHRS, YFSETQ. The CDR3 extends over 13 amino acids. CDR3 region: CASSLDHTGELFF. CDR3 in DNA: TGCGCCAGCAGCTTGGATCACACCGGGGAGCTGTTTTTT. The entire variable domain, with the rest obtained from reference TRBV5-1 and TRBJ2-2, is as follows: KAGVTQTPRYLIKTRGQQVTLSCSPISGHRSVSWYQQTPGQGLQFLFEYFSETQRNKGNFPGRFSGRQFSNSRSEMNVSTLELGDSALYLCASSLDHTGELFFGEGSRLTVL.

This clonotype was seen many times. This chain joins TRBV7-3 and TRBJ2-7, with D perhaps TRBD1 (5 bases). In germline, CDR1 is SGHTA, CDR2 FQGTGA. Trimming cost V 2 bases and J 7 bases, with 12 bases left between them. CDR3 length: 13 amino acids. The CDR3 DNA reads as TGTGCCAGCAGCTTAGAGGCAGGGCGGGAGCAGTACTTC. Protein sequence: CASSLEAGREQYF. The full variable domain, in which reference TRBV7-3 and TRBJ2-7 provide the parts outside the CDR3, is GAGVSQTPSNKVTEKGKYVELRCDPISGHTALYWYRQSLGQGPEFLIYFQGTGAADDSGLPNDRFFAVRPEGSVSTLKIQRTERGDSAVYLCASSLEAGREQYFGPGTRLTVT.

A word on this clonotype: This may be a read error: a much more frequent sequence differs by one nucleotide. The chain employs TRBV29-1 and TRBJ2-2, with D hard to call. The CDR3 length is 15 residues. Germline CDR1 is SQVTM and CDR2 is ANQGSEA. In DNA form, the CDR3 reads TGCATCGTTGCTACCCCGGCCTCGGGCCCCGGGGAGCTGTTTTTT. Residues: CIVATPASGPGELFF.

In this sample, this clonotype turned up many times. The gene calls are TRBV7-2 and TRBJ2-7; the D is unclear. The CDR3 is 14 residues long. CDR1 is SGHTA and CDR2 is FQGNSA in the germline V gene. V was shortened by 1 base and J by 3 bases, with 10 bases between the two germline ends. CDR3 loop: CASSLGRNYYEQYF. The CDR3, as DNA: TGTGCCAGCAGCTTAGGGCGGAACTACTACGAGCAGTACTTC.

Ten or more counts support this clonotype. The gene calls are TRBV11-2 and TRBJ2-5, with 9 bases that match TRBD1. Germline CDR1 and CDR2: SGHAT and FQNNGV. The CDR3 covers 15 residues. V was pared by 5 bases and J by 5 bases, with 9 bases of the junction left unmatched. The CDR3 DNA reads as TGTGCCAGCAGCGGCCGGACAGGGGAGACGGAGACCCAGTACTTC. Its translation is CASSGRTGETETQYF.

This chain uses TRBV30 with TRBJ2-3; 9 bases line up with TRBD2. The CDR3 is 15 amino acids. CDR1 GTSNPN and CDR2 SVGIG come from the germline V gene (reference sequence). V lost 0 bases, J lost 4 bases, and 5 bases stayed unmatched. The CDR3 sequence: CAWSVRREGADTQYF. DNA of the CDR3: TGTGCCTGGAGTGTACGGCGGGAGGGCGCAGATACGCAGTATTTT. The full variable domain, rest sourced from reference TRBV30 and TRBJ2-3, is SQTIHQWPATLVQPVGSPLSLECTVEGTSNPNLYWYRQAAGRGLQLLFYSVGIGQISSEVPQNLSASRPQDRQFILSSKKLLLSDSGFYLCAWSVRREGADTQYFGPGTRLTVL.

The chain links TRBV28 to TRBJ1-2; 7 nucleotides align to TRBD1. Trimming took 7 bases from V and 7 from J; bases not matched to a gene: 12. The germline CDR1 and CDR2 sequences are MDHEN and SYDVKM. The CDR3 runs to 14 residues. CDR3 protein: CASTIETGSGGYTF. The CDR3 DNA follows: TGTGCCAGCACCATCGAGACAGGGTCTGGTGGCTACACCTTC.

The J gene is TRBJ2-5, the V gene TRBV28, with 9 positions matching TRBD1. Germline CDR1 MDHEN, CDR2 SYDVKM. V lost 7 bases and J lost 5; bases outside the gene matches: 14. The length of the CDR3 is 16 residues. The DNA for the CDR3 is TGTGCCAGCATTGCTCCTCGCTACAGGGGGCATGAGACCCAGTACTTC. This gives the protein CASIAPRYRGHETQYF. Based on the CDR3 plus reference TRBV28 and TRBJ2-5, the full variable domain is DVKVTQSSRYLVKRTGEKVFLECVQDMDHENMFWYRQDPGLGLRLIYFSYDVKMKEKGDIPEGYSVSREKKERFSLILESASTNQTSMYLCASIAPRYRGHETQYFGPGTRLLVL.

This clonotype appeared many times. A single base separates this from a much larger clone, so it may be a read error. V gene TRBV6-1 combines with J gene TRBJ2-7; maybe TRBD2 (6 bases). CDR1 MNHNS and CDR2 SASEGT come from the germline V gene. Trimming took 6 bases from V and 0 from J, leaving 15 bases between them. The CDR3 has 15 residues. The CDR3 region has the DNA TGTGCCAGCAGCTCGGGCCGGGAGACCTCCTACGAGCAGTACTTC. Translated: CASSSGRETSYEQYF.

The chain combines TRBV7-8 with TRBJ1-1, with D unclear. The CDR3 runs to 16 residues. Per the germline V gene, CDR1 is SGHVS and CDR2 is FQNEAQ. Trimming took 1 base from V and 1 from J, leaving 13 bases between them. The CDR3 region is CASSLGWEGENTEAFF. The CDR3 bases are TGTGCCAGCAGCTTAGGTTGGGAGGGCGAGAACACTGAAGCTTTCTTT.

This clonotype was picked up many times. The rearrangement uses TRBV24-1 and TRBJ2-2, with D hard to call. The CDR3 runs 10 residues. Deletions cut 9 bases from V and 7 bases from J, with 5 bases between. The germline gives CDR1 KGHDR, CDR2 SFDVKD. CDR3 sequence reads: CATLGGELFF. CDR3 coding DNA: TGTGCCACCCTTGGCGGGGAGCTGTTTTTT.